The present entry profiles one T cell receptor beta chain with its context. Its antigen is as yet unknown. This sample was included in a study of shared clonotypes between healthy human individuals. Study as a whole: The people who gave samples were a couple of women and a few men aged 18 to 49.

Study-level points and caveats: Around 5% was the fraction of naive CD4 clonotypes found shared across a few donors. Sorted-subset sequencing, rarefaction showed, was incomplete despite large depth.

Germline V lookup: CDR1 LNHDA, CDR2 SQIVND (reference sequence). The CDR3 length is 15 residues. Trimming stripped 3 bases from V and 0 bases from J, with 9 bases between. Those who donated were healthy HIV-negative adults, with no recent acute infections or vaccinations reported. TCRdb keeps only in-frame clones here, not all; method: immunoSEQ multiplex PCR. The sample contains nearly 750,000 clones, roughly 72% of which appear only once. The sequenced sample was memory CD4+ T cells sorted from blood. Subset indicated: CD45RA-negative fraction. J is TRBJ2-1 and V is TRBV19, with D tentatively TRBD1 (5 bases). The TCR originated in a woman under 40 in good health. CDR3 bases: TGTGCCAGTAGTATTCAGGGTAGCTCCTACAATGAGCAGTTCTTC. As protein: CASSIQGSSYNEQFF. The entire variable domain, with the rest obtained from reference TRBV19 and TRBJ2-1, is as follows: DGGITQSPKYLFRKEGQNVTLSCEQNLNHDAMYWYRQDPGQGLRLIYYSQIVNDFQKGDIAEGYSVSREKKESFPLTVTSAQKNPTAFYLCASSIQGSSYNEQFFGPGTRLTVL.